The T cell receptor (beta chain) described here comes from a study of cytomegalovirus exposure and HLA in healthy donors. The junction had 6 bases not matched to a gene; V was cut back by 10 bases and J by 2 bases. The germline V gene has CDR1 ENHRY and CDR2 SYGVKD. The CDR3 totals 13 residues. The PCR employed 60 Vbeta primers together with 13 Jbeta primers. Some clones are missing from TCRdb's copy, which holds only in-frame ones; the method was immunoSEQ multiplex PCR. Of around 120,000 clones listed, approximately 80% are singletons. This receptor was obtained from a female donor in good health and CMV-seropositive. The chain couples TRBV10-3 to TRBJ2-7; TRBD1 aligns across 9 bases. Sequencing was performed on PBMCs. CDR3 nucleotides: TGTGCCAGCGGGACAGGGTTCGCCTACGAGCAGTACTTC. Translation: CASGTGFAYEQYF.